The 25 T cell receptor beta chains below were found in one sample sequenced in a study of cytomegalovirus exposure and HLA in healthy donors. PCR primers comprised 60 Vbeta and 13 Jbeta primers. Generated by immunoSEQ multiplex PCR, the TCRdb table keeps only in-frame clones and is missing some. The table lists roughly 110,000 clones, around 78% of them singletons. Sample: PBMCs. These receptors came from a man aged 25 to 40 in good health and CMV-seronegative.

V gene TRBV10-3 combines with J gene TRBJ1-1; 9 positions match TRBD1. The CDR3 is made up of 15 amino acids. Unmatched junction bases numbered 7, after V lost 6 bases and J lost 2 bases. The germline V gene encodes CDR1 ENHRY and CDR2 SYGVKD. The CDR3 region is CAIRGGTGTNTEAFF. The CDR3 bases are TGTGCCATCAGGGGGGGGACAGGGACTAACACTGAAGCTTTCTTT.

In its sample, this clone was seen a few times. The gene calls are TRBV19 and TRBJ2-1, with a tentative D call TRBD1 (5 bases). The V end was cut by 7 bases, the J end by 4 bases, with 14 bases between. Germline assignment: CDR1 LNHDA and CDR2 SQIVND (reference sequence). This CDR3 spans 14 amino acids. DNA of the CDR3: TGTGCCAGTATGTCCCCAGGGCTTTACAATGAGCAGTTCTTC. It is translated as CASMSPGLYNEQFF.

V gene TRBV6-5 combines with J gene TRBJ1-1; D is ambiguous. Trimming left V 2 bases short and J 3 bases short, with 10 bases between. CDR3 length equals 14 residues. From germline, CDR1 is MNHEY and CDR2 SVGAGI. This CDR3 reads CASSYSSTHTEAFF. In nucleotides, the CDR3 is TGTGCCAGCAGTTACAGTTCTACCCACACTGAAGCTTTCTTT.

This chain joins TRBV5-6 and TRBJ2-1; maybe TRBD2 (5 bases). CDR1 SGHDT and CDR2 YYEEEE come from the germline V gene. CDR3 size: 15 residues. The ends were cut back, 0 bases at V and 2 bases at J, with 9 bases in the middle. The CDR3 DNA sequence: TGTGCCAGCAGCTTGGCCGGACTGACCTACAATGAGCAGTTCTTC. This sequence encodes CASSLAGLTYNEQFF.

This rearrangement joins TRBV7-9 to TRBJ1-2, with D unclear. CDR3 length equals 14 residues. Germline assignment: CDR1 SEHNR and CDR2 FQNEAQ (reference sequence). V gave up 6 bases and J gave up 6 bases, with 17 bases separating them. Written as DNA, the CDR3 is TGTGCCAGCAGATCTTTGGCGGGGAGGGATGGCTACACCTTC. It codes for CASRSLAGRDGYTF.

This sequence joins TRBV7-9 and TRBJ1-3; 8 bases fit TRBD1. Germline trimming cut 1 base from V and 7 bases from J; bases unmatched to any gene: 6. The CDR3 is 15 residues long. CDR1 and CDR2 (germline): SEHNR, FQNEAQ (reference sequence). The CDR3 spells CASSLGYRGENTIYF. The CDR3 bases are TGTGCCAGCAGCTTAGGGTACAGGGGGGAGAACACCATATATTTT.

This rearrangement joins TRBV30 to TRBJ2-5; 7 nucleotides align to TRBD1. V was clipped by 5 bases and J by 3 bases; unmatched bases: 3. CDR3 length: 12 amino acids. Germline V gene data show CDR1 as GTSNPN and CDR2 as SVGIG (reference sequence). The CDR3 here is CAWSDREETQYF. The CDR3 nucleotides are TGTGCCTGGTCCGACAGGGAAGAGACCCAGTACTTC.

This clone was counted only a few times. V gene TRBV28 combines with J gene TRBJ2-5, with D perhaps matching TRBD2 (6 bases). In germline, CDR1 is MDHEN, CDR2 SYDVKM. The CDR3 consists of 12 residues. V shed 8 bases and J shed 4 bases, with 11 bases lying between them. The CDR3 DNA reads as TGTGCCAGCGGGGGGAGACTAGAGACCCAGTACTTC. Amino acids: CASGGRLETQYF.

The V gene is TRBV7-9, the J gene TRBJ1-1; possibly TRBD1 for D (6 bases). V lost 4 bases and J lost 5, with 14 bases in between. The length of the CDR3 is 14 residues. Germline V CDR1 and CDR2: SEHNR, FQNEAQ (reference sequence). CDR3 loop: CASSSVQGQTEAFF. The CDR3 DNA is TGTGCCAGCAGCTCGGTACAGGGACAAACTGAAGCTTTCTTT.

There are a few counts of this clone. The J gene is TRBJ2-5, the V gene TRBV5-6; TRBD1 is a possible D gene (5 bases). Near its end, the DNA agrees better with TRBJ2-7, so the J call may be wrong. The CDR3 has 16 residues. The germline V gene has CDR1 SGHDT and CDR2 YYEEEE. The CDR3 protein is CASSLAADSDSYEQYF. DNA of the CDR3: TGTGCCAGCAGCTTGGCCGCTGACAGCGACTCCTACGAGCAGTACTTC.

The chain combines TRBV5-4 with TRBJ1-1, with D perhaps matching TRBD1 (5 bases). The length of the CDR3 is 18 residues. Looked up from germline, CDR1 is SGHNT and CDR2 is YYREEE (reference sequence). Trimming removed 3 bases from V and 4 bases from J, with 25 bases in between. The CDR3 DNA follows: TGTGCCAGCAGCTCCGCCTTGGGGGACTCCCTTGTGCGCACTGAAGCTTTCTTT. Residues: CASSSALGDSLVRTEAFF.

This clone was observed a few times. The chain uses TRBV28 and TRBJ2-1; 10 bases match TRBD2. The V and J ends lost 3 bases and 9 bases, in that order; junction bases with no gene match: 8. Germline V gives CDR1 MDHEN, CDR2 SYDVKM. This CDR3 is built from 15 residues. For the CDR3, the DNA is TGTGCCAGCAGTTTCCCGGCTAGCGGGAGCGGTGAGCAGTTCTTC. It specifies CASSFPASGSGEQFF.

The J gene is TRBJ1-1, the V gene TRBV6-5; perhaps TRBD1 as D (5 bases). The CDR3 contains 14 residues. V was cut by 0 bases and J by 3 bases, with 8 bases left in between. Germline V gene sequence: CDR1 MNHEY, CDR2 SVGAGI. The CDR3 DNA is TGTGCCAGCAGTTACTCCGGGGGATACACTGAAGCTTTCTTT. It codes for CASSYSGGYTEAFF.

The chain links TRBV23-1 to TRBJ1-5, with 11 nucleotides matching TRBD1. TRBV23-1 is treated as an ORF (open reading frame) with a function not yet certain. The ends lost 10 bases at V and 1 base at J; junction bases unmatched: 12. CDR3 length: 17 amino acids. The chain's CDR3 is CANLPGQGEPSNQPQHF. DNA for the CDR3: TGCGCCAATCTACCGGGACAGGGGGAACCGAGCAATCAGCCCCAGCATTTT.

The chain joins TRBV30 to TRBJ2-3, with 16 bases fitting TRBD2. Losses at the gene ends were 2 bases for V and 0 bases for J; bases not matched to a gene: 5. Germline loops: CDR1 GTSNPN, CDR2 SVGIG (reference sequence). There are 18 residues in the CDR3. The CDR3 DNA reads as TGTGCCTGGAGTAGGGGACTAGCGGGAGGGGGGAGCACAGATACGCAGTATTTT. The encoded protein is CAWSRGLAGGGSTDTQYF.

The chain joins TRBV7-2 to TRBJ1-4; 7 bases line up with TRBD1. This CDR3 has 18 amino acids. After removal of 1 base from V and 2 bases from J, the junction contained 10 bases not matched to a gene. Germline values: CDR1 SGHTA, CDR2 FQGNSA. Here the CDR3 reads CASSLVRLGTVTNEKLFF. DNA of the CDR3: TGTGCCAGCAGCTTAGTAAGGTTAGGGACAGTTACTAATGAAAAACTGTTTTTT. The full variable domain, completed using reference TRBV7-2 and TRBJ1-4, is GAGVSQSPSNKVTEKGKDVELRCDPISGHTALYWYRQSLGQGLEFLIYFQGNSAPDKSGLPSDRFSAERTGGSVSTLTIQRTQQEDSAVYLCASSLVRLGTVTNEKLFFGSGTQLSVL.

This clone was detected a few times. The chain joins TRBV6-6 to TRBJ2-1; no reliable D call. The CDR3 totals 11 residues. Germline V CDR1 and CDR2: MNHNY, SVGAGI (reference sequence). V lost 6 bases to trimming and J lost 10 bases, with 10 bases between them. The CDR3 nucleotides are TGTGCCAGCAGCCCCCAGGCGGAGCAGTTCTTC. Translation gives CASSPQAEQFF.

The chain's CDR3 is CASTAGRGYGYTF. As DNA, the CDR3 is TGTGCCAGTACCGCAGGACGGGGCTATGGCTACACCTTC. This chain links TRBV19 with TRBJ1-2; D is ambiguous. Trimming stripped 7 bases from V and 4 bases from J, with 13 bases between. This CDR3 spans 13 amino acids. Germline lookup yields CDR1 LNHDA and CDR2 SQIVND (reference sequence).

This clone was recorded once. The V call is TRBV27, the J call TRBJ2-7; tentatively, D is TRBD2 (6 bases). In germline, CDR1 is MNHEY, CDR2 SMNVEV (reference sequence). Trimming removed 6 bases from V and 6 bases from J, with 18 bases in between. This CDR3 is 14 amino acids long. For the CDR3, the DNA is TGTGCCAGCAGAGCCTCCGGTCAGGGAGGCGAGCAGTACTTC. As protein: CASRASGQGGEQYF.

The rearrangement uses TRBV5-6 and TRBJ1-4; D possibly corresponds to TRBD1 (6 bases). The CDR3 spans 14 residues. Germline CDR1 and CDR2: SGHDT and YYEEEE. V was trimmed by 4 bases and J by 5 bases, leaving 12 bases between them. The CDR3 bases are TGTGCCAGCAGCATAGGGGGGGAAAATGAAAAACTGTTTTTT. This codes for CASSIGGENEKLFF.

The V call is TRBV7-8, the J call TRBJ2-1; 10 bases agree with TRBD1. Germline CDR1 and CDR2: SGHVS and FQNEAQ. The CDR3 is made up of 17 amino acids. V gave up 3 bases and J gave up 6 bases; unmatched junction bases: 11. The CDR3: CASSLTWTGGSGNEQFF. CDR3 DNA sequence: TGTGCCAGCAGCTTGACCTGGACAGGGGGATCTGGCAATGAGCAGTTCTTC.

The chain has TRBV27 and TRBJ1-6, with TRBD1 matching over 7 bases. The germline V gene encodes CDR1 MNHEY and CDR2 SMNVEV (reference sequence). The ends lost 5 bases at V and 9 bases at J; junction bases unmatched: 7. The CDR3 is 14 residues long. The chain's CDR3 is CASSIQGSGSPLHF. CDR3 sequence (DNA): TGTGCCAGCAGTATACAGGGGTCCGGTTCACCCCTCCACTTT.

The J gene is TRBJ1-4, the V gene TRBV6-1; D is undetermined. The germline V gene encodes CDR1 MNHNS and CDR2 SASEGT. Trimming took 0 bases from V and 6 from J, leaving 5 bases between them. The CDR3 sequence is 13 residues long. The DNA for the CDR3 is TGTGCCAGCAGTGAAGCTCGGGATGAAAAACTGTTTTTT. Translated, it gives CASSEARDEKLFF.

V gene TRBV12-5 combines with J gene TRBJ2-7; D might be TRBD1 (6 bases). This CDR3 contains 13 residues. CDR1 and CDR2 (germline): LGHNT, FRNRAP. V was trimmed by 3 bases and J by 5 bases, leaving 11 bases between them. CDR3 bases: TGTGCTAGTGGTTTTGGACAGATCAACGAGCAGTACTTC. Translation: CASGFGQINEQYF.

The chain joins TRBV28 to TRBJ2-1; 8 nucleotides line up with TRBD2. With 1 base clipped from V and 2 bases from J, the junction kept 25 bases outside the gene matches. Germline CDR1 and CDR2: MDHEN and SYDVKM. The CDR3 has 23 residues. The chain's CDR3 is CASSLSSIFPKRGLDPTYNEQFF. Here the CDR3 DNA reads TGTGCCAGCAGTTTATCAAGTATTTTTCCAAAGAGGGGACTAGATCCTACCTACAATGAGCAGTTCTTC. The full variable domain, completed using reference TRBV28 and TRBJ2-1, is DVKVTQSSRYLVKRTGEKVFLECVQDMDHENMFWYRQDPGLGLRLIYFSYDVKMKEKGDIPEGYSVSREKKERFSLILESASTNQTSMYLCASSLSSIFPKRGLDPTYNEQFFGPGTRLTVL.